The 28 T cell receptor beta chains presented below share a single source sample, sequenced in a study of human T cells and chemical hapten exposure. MiXCR was run by TCRdb on the 5' RACE reads, yielding one entry per CDR3 protein. The sample has 110,000 to 150,000 distinct CDR3 sequences; over 3.5% are singletons. Total RNA was isolated from unfractionated whole blood. Source of these receptors: a female donor in good health.

This clonotype was seen repeatedly, ten times or more. The rearrangement uses TRBV6-2 or TRBV6-3 and TRBJ2-2; possibly TRBD1 or TRBD2 for D (5 bases each). Trimming took 2 bases from V and 7 from J, leaving 11 bases between them. Germline CDR1 is MNHEY and CDR2 is SVGEGT. The length of the CDR3 is 14 residues. CDR3 sequence: CASSYPRGVGELFF. The CDR3 bases are TGTGCCAGCAGTTACCCGAGAGGGGTCGGGGAGCTGTTTTTT.

J is TRBJ2-7 and V is TRBV5-5; 10 bases are shared with TRBD2. This CDR3 is 17 amino acids long. With 1 base clipped from V and 9 bases from J, the junction kept 16 bases outside the gene matches. CDR1 is SGHKS, CDR2 YYEKEE, per germline (reference sequence). The CDR3 nucleotides read TGTGCCAGCAGCTTGACCAGCGGGGGGGTCCAGGGGTGGGTGCAGTACTTC. Protein sequence: CASSLTSGGVQGWVQYF.

V usage is TRBV6-1 and J usage is TRBJ2-5, with TRBD2 matching 11 bases. Germline CDR1 MNHNS, CDR2 SASEGT. CDR3 length: 16 amino acids. V gave up 2 bases and J gave up 1 base; unmatched junction bases: 3. As DNA, the CDR3 is TGTGCCAGCAGTGAACTAGCGGGGGGCCCCCAAGAGACCCAGTACTTC. This translates into CASSELAGGPQETQYF.

In its sample, this clonotype was seen many times. The V and J genes are TRBV6-2 or TRBV6-3 and TRBJ2-7; the match to TRBD2 covers 7 bases. This CDR3 comprises 16 residues. Trimming at V came to 0 bases and at J to 0 bases, leaving 5 bases not matched to a gene. The germline V gene encodes CDR1 MNHEY and CDR2 SVGEGT. CDR3 bases: TGTGCCAGCAGTTACTCAGGCCGGGGGGACTCCTACGAGCAGTACTTC. Encoded protein: CASSYSGRGDSYEQYF.

The chain couples TRBV12-5 to TRBJ1-6; 7 positions match TRBD1. The germline V gene has CDR1 LGHNT and CDR2 FRNRAP. This CDR3 contains 14 residues. J lost 7 bases, V lost 4 bases, and 4 bases had no gene match. CDR3 amino acids: CASGSGQLNSPLHF. The CDR3 DNA reads as TGTGCTAGTGGTTCGGGACAGCTAAATTCACCCCTCCACTTT.

This clonotype was seen many times. The chain is built from TRBV25-1 and TRBJ2-1, with 7 bases matching TRBD1. J gave up 6 bases and V 6 bases, and 8 bases lay outside the gene matches. CDR3 length equals 14 residues. CDR1 is MGHDK and CDR2 is SYGVNS in the germline V gene. The CDR3 spells CASRDSGQTNEQFF. The CDR3 bases are TGTGCCAGCAGAGACTCGGGACAGACCAATGAGCAGTTCTTC.

This clonotype was picked up many times. The rearrangement uses TRBV5-5 and TRBJ2-7, with 7 bases lining up with TRBD2. The CDR3 is 13 residues long. V was clipped by 4 bases and J by 4 bases; unmatched bases: 5. Germline V CDR1 and CDR2: SGHKS, YYEKEE (reference sequence). The CDR3 loop reads CASSGGVGYEQYF. The CDR3 DNA reads TGTGCCAGCAGCGGGGGGGTAGGGTACGAGCAGTACTTC.

The rearrangement uses TRBV2 and TRBJ1-5; no clear D gene. This CDR3 region has 13 residues. The germline CDR1 and CDR2 sequences are SNHLY and FYNNEI. Trimming took 7 bases from V and 7 from J, leaving 14 bases between them. The CDR3 coding sequence is TGTGCCAGCACGAGAAATTCTGGGCAGCCCCAGCATTTT. It specifies CASTRNSGQPQHF.

Comment on this clonotype: A much larger clone differs from this one at a single base, so this may be a read error. Written as DNA, the CDR3 is TGCGCCAGCCAACTCTCTGGAAACGCCATATATTTT. Translated, it gives CASQLSGNAIYF. The chain has TRBV10-1 and TRBJ1-3, with unresolved D. The CDR3 contains 12 residues. CDR1 and CDR2 (germline): WNHNN, SYGVQD (reference sequence).

V is TRBV6-2 or TRBV6-3 and J is TRBJ2-1; TRBD2 agrees at 13 bases. Germline V lookup: CDR1 MNHEY, CDR2 SVGEGT. The trim removed 5 bases at V and 6 bases at J, leaving 13 bases unmatched. The CDR3 length is 18 residues. DNA for the CDR3: TGTGCCAGCAGTCGAACTAGCGGGGGGGCTGAAAATGTCAATGAGCAGTTCTTC. Its translation is CASSRTSGGAENVNEQFF.

This clonotype was seen many times. This chain joins TRBV12-3 or TRBV12-4 and TRBJ1-2; 10 nucleotides line up with TRBD1. The CDR3 consists of 13 residues. V lost 6 bases to trimming and J lost 7 bases; unmatched junction nucleotides: 5. CDR3 nucleotides: TGTGCCAGCAGCCGGGACAGGGGTATTGGCTACACCTTC. Translated, it gives CASSRDRGIGYTF.

This clonotype was seen at least ten times. The chain uses TRBV7-6 and TRBJ2-1; 11 positions agree with TRBD2. Germline CDR1 reads SGHVS; CDR2 reads FNYEAQ. The CDR3 runs to 13 residues. Trimming cost V 9 bases and J 9 bases; bases outside gene matches: 7. In DNA form, the CDR3 reads TGTGCCAGTAGCGGGGGGGCCTATGGTGAGCAGTTCTTC. Translating gives CASSGGAYGEQFF.

The chain uses TRBV20-1 and TRBJ1-1; TRBD1 might be the D (5 bases). Germline CDR1 reads DFQATT; CDR2 reads SNEGSKA (reference sequence). CDR3 length: 15 residues. Between the trimmed V and J ends, which lost 0 bases and 5 bases, there was a span of 16 bases. The CDR3 protein is CSARDQPGGITEAFF. The CDR3 DNA sequence: TGCAGTGCTAGAGATCAACCCGGGGGGATAACTGAAGCTTTCTTT.

This clonotype was seen at least ten times. The chain carries TRBV20-1 and TRBJ2-1; D unclear. There are 15 residues in the CDR3. CDR1 and CDR2 (germline): DFQATT, SNEGSKA (reference sequence). V was shortened by 0 bases and J by 6 bases, with 15 bases between the two germline ends. CDR3: CSARDRLGLRNEQFF. As DNA, the CDR3 is TGCAGTGCTAGAGACAGACTCGGCCTACGCAATGAGCAGTTCTTC.

This clonotype was found many times. The gene calls are TRBV6-1 and TRBJ2-3; TRBD2 agrees at 8 bases. Per the germline V gene, CDR1 is MNHNS and CDR2 is SASEGT. The V gene end was trimmed by 7 bases and the J gene end by 4 bases; junction bases not matched to a gene: 13. There are 16 residues in the CDR3. CDR3 in amino acids: CASTPGLGRGADTQYF. Written as DNA, the CDR3 is TGTGCCAGCACGCCGGGACTAGGGAGGGGCGCAGATACGCAGTATTTT.

This clonotype was counted at least ten times. This sequence joins TRBV7-8 and TRBJ2-2, with D tentatively TRBD2 (7 bases). CDR3 size: 16 residues. The germline CDR1 and CDR2 sequences are SGHVS and FQNEAQ. Trimming pared 3 bases from V and 2 bases from J, leaving 13 bases between. The CDR3 loop is CASSFRPGGNTGELFF. The CDR3 coding sequence is TGTGCCAGCAGCTTCCGCCCGGGGGGCAACACCGGGGAGCTGTTTTTT.

This clonotype was seen many times. This chain joins TRBV3-1 and TRBJ2-5; 7 bases are a match to TRBD1. Trimming removed 3 bases from V and 2 bases from J; junction bases left unmatched: 9. This CDR3 has 16 residues. In germline, CDR1 is LGHDT, CDR2 YNNKEL (reference sequence). In nucleotides, the CDR3 is TGTGCCAGCAGCCACTCCACTCCGGGACAGCAAGAGACCCAGTACTTC. It encodes CASSHSTPGQQETQYF.

This clonotype has at least ten counts. The rearrangement uses TRBV6-6 and TRBJ2-2; the D is unclear. The CDR3 spans 15 residues. CDR1 and CDR2 (germline): MNHNY, SVGAGI (reference sequence). V shed 5 bases and J shed 8 bases, with 18 bases lying between them. In DNA, the CDR3 is TGTGCCAGCAGTACCCGACGCGTGGGGTCGGGGGAGCTGTTTTTT. Its protein is CASSTRRVGSGELFF.

This clonotype was seen at least ten times. The chain uses TRBV6-4 and TRBJ1-5; no clear D gene. V lost 3 bases and J 1 base, leaving 7 bases between the germline ends. Germline lookup yields CDR1 MRHNA and CDR2 SNTAGT. The CDR3 is 14 amino acids. CDR3 in amino acids: CASSEEASNQPQHF. The CDR3 DNA reads TGTGCCAGCAGTGAGGAGGCGAGCAATCAGCCCCAGCATTTT.

This clonotype was counted at least ten times. The chain links TRBV20-1 to TRBJ2-3, with TRBD2 matching over 13 bases. The CDR3 length is 16 residues. The J segment lost 0 bases and the V segment lost 6 bases, leaving 6 bases of the junction unmatched. Germline V gives CDR1 DFQATT, CDR2 SNEGSKA (reference sequence). The CDR3, as DNA: TGCAGTGCAGGGACTAGCGGGGACTCTAGCACAGATACGCAGTATTTT. Amino acid sequence: CSAGTSGDSSTDTQYF.

This clonotype was picked up a small number of times. The chain has TRBV9 and TRBJ1-6, with D possibly being TRBD1 (5 bases). V was clipped by 2 bases and J by 13 bases, with 16 bases between them. The V gene's germline CDR1 is SGDLS and CDR2 YYNGEE. The CDR3 is 14 amino acids. The CDR3 DNA reads TGTGCCAGCAGCGTCGACTGGCAGGGAGGGCCCCTCCACTTT. Encoded protein: CASSVDWQGGPLHF.

This clonotype has just one count. A read error may account for a junction end that differs from germline. The genes are TRBV9 and TRBJ1-5; possible D gene TRBD1, 5 bases. CDR3 length: 14 residues. Germline V lookup: CDR1 SGDLS, CDR2 YYNGEE. CDR3 sequence (DNA): TGTGCCAGCAGCGTAGGGGGGAGCAATCAGCCCCAGAATTTT. It yields the protein CASSVGGSNQPQNF.

With regard to this clonotype: A read error may explain this, as a much larger clone is one base away. CDR3 loop: CASSLDPADRNTEAFF. The CDR3, as DNA: TGCGCCAGCAGCTTGGATCCAGCAGACAGGAACACTGAAGCTTTCTTT. V usage is TRBV5-1 and J usage is TRBJ1-1; TRBD1 is a possible D gene (5 bases). Deletions cut 0 bases from V and 1 base from J, with 13 bases between. This CDR3 is 16 amino acids long. Germline CDR1 and CDR2: SGHRS and YFSETQ.

This clonotype turned up a few times. A much larger clone lies one base from this, so it may be a read error. This chain joins TRBV18 and TRBJ2-3; D possibly corresponds to TRBD2 (5 bases). The CDR3 covers 17 residues. Germline V gene sequence: CDR1 KGHSH, CDR2 LQKENI. V lost 0 bases to trimming and J lost 1 base, with 14 bases between them. The CDR3: CASSPPSSSGGTDTQYF. The CDR3 coding sequence is TGTGCCAGCTCACCACCTTCGTCCAGCGGCGGCACAGATACGCAGTATTTT.

This CDR3 reads CASSLWTSGASYEQYF. The CDR3 region has the DNA TGTGCCAGCAGCTTATGGACTAGCGGGGCATCCTACGAGCAGTACTTC. The V call is TRBV5-6, the J call TRBJ2-7; TRBD2 matches 12 bases. With 2 bases clipped from V and 1 base from J, the junction kept 4 bases outside the gene matches. Germline V gene data show CDR1 as SGHDT and CDR2 as YYEEEE. The CDR3 runs 16 residues.

This clonotype was counted between two and nine times. The V and J genes are TRBV5-4 and TRBJ1-1; TRBD1 is a possible D gene (5 bases). There are 15 residues in the CDR3. V lost 0 bases and J lost 6, with 15 bases in between. The V gene's germline CDR1 is SGHNT and CDR2 YYREEE (reference sequence). CDR3 residues: CASSLDWGGGAEAFF. The CDR3 bases are TGTGCCAGCAGCTTGGATTGGGGGGGAGGGGCTGAAGCTTTCTTT.

This clonotype was picked up many times. The chain is built from TRBV4-1 and TRBJ2-7, with 10 bases fitting TRBD2. J gave up 3 bases and V 0 bases, and 2 bases lay outside the gene matches. CDR1 and CDR2 (germline): MGHRA, YSYEKL. This CDR3 is built from 15 residues. The CDR3 spells CASSQDSSGGYEQYF. As DNA, the CDR3 is TGCGCCAGCAGCCAAGATTCTAGCGGGGGCTACGAGCAGTACTTC.

The table lists this clonotype with many counts. This chain joins TRBV5-1 and TRBJ1-4; D ambiguous. The CDR3 extends over 14 amino acids. Trimming removed 3 bases from V and 6 bases from J, with 12 bases in between. From germline, CDR1 is SGHRS and CDR2 YFSETQ. CDR3 sequence: CASSSTSADEKLFF. CDR3 DNA: TGCGCCAGCAGCTCGACTAGTGCGGATGAAAAACTGTTTTTT. The full variable domain, in which reference TRBV5-1 and TRBJ1-4 provide the parts outside the CDR3, is KAGVTQTPRYLIKTRGQQVTLSCSPISGHRSVSWYQQTPGQGLQFLFEYFSETQRNKGNFPGRFSGRQFSNSRSEMNVSTLELGDSALYLCASSSTSADEKLFFGSGTQLSVL.